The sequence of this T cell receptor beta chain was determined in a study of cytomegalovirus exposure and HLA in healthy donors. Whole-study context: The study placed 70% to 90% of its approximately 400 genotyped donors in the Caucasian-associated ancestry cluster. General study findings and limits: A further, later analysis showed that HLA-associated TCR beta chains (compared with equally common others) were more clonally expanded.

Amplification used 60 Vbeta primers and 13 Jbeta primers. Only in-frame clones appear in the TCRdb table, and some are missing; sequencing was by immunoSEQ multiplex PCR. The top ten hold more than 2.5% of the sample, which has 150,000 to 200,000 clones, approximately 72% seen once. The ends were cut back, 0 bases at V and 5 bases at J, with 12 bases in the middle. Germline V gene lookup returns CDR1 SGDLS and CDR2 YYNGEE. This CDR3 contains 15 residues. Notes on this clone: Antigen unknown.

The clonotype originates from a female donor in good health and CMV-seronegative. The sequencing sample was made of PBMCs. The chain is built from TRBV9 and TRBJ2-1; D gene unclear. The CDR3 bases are TGTGCCAGCAGCGTAGGAGGCGCACGCCACAATGAGCAGTTCTTC. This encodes CASSVGGARHNEQFF.